This TCR beta chain was recorded in a study of T cells in localized non-small cell lung cancer (dated by TCRdb to 2018 to 2020). About the study as a whole: The study examined T cell repertoires in 236 patients with early-stage NSCLC and compared tumors with uninvolved tumor-adjacent lungs. The cohort consisted of 236 treatment-naive NSCLC patients whose localized lung tumors had been resected. A mean age of approximately 70 years was recorded for the NSCLC patients, of whom 129 were male and about 100 were female. What the work shows at the level of the full study, not this receptor alone: Since the design was exploratory, TCR variables were selected using unadjusted p-values with no false-discovery rate correction. Longer overall survival was associated with higher blood T cell density, whereas shorter survival was associated with higher adjacent-lung clonality. Multi-region tumor sequencing was not performed, so intratumor heterogeneity could not be excluded. A median of approximately 50 of the top 100 tumor clones turned up in the paired uninvolved adjacent lung, and some 27 of those clones also ranked among the top 100 of that same adjacent lung. Uninvolved tumor-adjacent lung showed the highest T cell clonality, higher than tumor, which suggests more focused antigenic responses in the uninvolved tumor-adjacent lung.

At diagnosis, tumor, uninvolved tumor-adjacent lung and peripheral blood were collected and then preserved as a mix of FFPE and fresh-frozen material. For TCR repertoire profiling, blood samples were analyzed as peripheral blood mononuclear cells. The CDR3 runs 15 residues from the cysteine to the phenylalanine. Only the CDR3 portion is preserved as DNA: 45 bases, with reading frame beginning at the first base. Via the germline V gene (reference sequence), CDR1 is LNHDA and CDR2 SQIVND. Ends trimmed: V by 5 bases, J by 2 bases; bases unmatched to a gene: 6. Turning to this clone: The specificity of this receptor is unknown. No per-base quality is available; no much larger clone lies one base away.

TCR beta CDR3 regions were sequenced from DNA using the immunoSEQ Assay. The study's processing was this. T cell density was computed as TCR beta template counts normalized to usable DNA estimated by amplifying housekeeping genes. The preseqR package was used to estimate richness by extrapolating to 400,000 templates for PBMC samples and to 120,000 templates for tissue samples. Clonality was defined as one minus Pielou's evenness. Tissue-enriched TCRs were identified by differential abundance testing using productive amino-acid clonotypes, minimum total count 5 and alpha 0.1. Repertoire overlap between compartments was quantified with the Jaccard Index and Morisita Overlap Index. TCR beta CDR3s were clustered by GLIPH together with public tetramer-defined viral CDR3s, and at least three viral sequences plus V-gene enrichment were required for viral motifs. Entries here come from immuneACCESS through TCRdb and include only in-frame sequences with V and J called. Some clones fail to appear in such tables; in the studies checked, an unresolved V gene covers under half of the shortfall, and the cause of the remainder is unknown. That table is the source of V, J and clone size, and D and trimming were worked out from the DNA. This sample has some 40,000 clones in its table, and more than 90% of those were observed once. Of the sample, approximately 7% is held by the ten largest clones.

The source of this sequence is a female donor older than 55 with stage I lung adenocarcinoma. This chain joins TRBV19 to TRBJ2-3, with 8 bases aligning to TRBD1. This specimen consisted of peripheral blood, obtained before any cancer treatment. The CDR3 protein: CASSSRQGNTDTQYF. The DNA reads TGTGCCAGTAGTTCCCGACAGGGGAACACAGATACGCAGTATTTT.